These 29 T cell receptor beta chains originate from one sample sequenced in a study of a mutant IDH1 vaccine in newly diagnosed glioma (dated by TCRdb to about 2021). The meaning of the sample's time point label: baseline, week 1 (first vaccination visit). The treatment or condition label, as the study defines it: pre-vaccination baseline after standard-of-care therapy. Libraries were built with the immunoSEQ multiplex PCR assay. The source is immuneACCESS, and TCRdb retained only in-frame sequences with V and J called. Part of the clones is not carried over; for the studies checked, unresolved V genes explain less than half of this, and the remainder is unexplained. A total of about 33,000 clones appear in this sample, about nine tenths of them only once. Approximately 4.4% of the sample goes to the ten largest clones. The sequenced sample was PBMCs, obtained from a glioma patient treated with radiotherapy, temozolomide or both. The source of these receptors is a middle-aged woman with glioma.

The DNA for the CDR3 is TGTGCCAGTAGTATATCCAGGACAGATGGCTATGGCTACACCTTC. Translating gives CASSISRTDGYGYTF. The V gene is TRBV19, the J gene TRBJ1-2; maybe TRBD1 (6 bases). CDR1 and CDR2 (germline): LNHDA, SQIVND (reference sequence). Trimming shortened V by 2 bases and J by 4 bases, and 14 bases separated the two germline ends. CDR3 length equals 15 residues.

The CDR3 nucleotides are TGTGCCAGCAGCGAACACTTGGGAGGGGGCAGGTACGAGCAGTACTTC. As protein: CASSEHLGGGRYEQYF. The chain carries TRBV25-1 and TRBJ2-7; possibly TRBD1 or TRBD2 for D (7 bases each). CDR1 and CDR2 from the germline V gene are MGHDK and SYGVNS. The CDR3 length is 16 residues. Deletions cut 6 bases from V and 4 bases from J, with 22 bases between.

This clone was picked up one time. The chain links TRBV21-1 to TRBJ1-5. TRBV21-1 is an annotated pseudogene. This CDR3 contains 16 residues. The CDR3 sequence: CASSKGKVQFGQPQHF. The CDR3 DNA is TGTGCCAGCAGCAAAGGGAAGGTTCAGTTTGGTCAGCCCCAGCATTTT.

The chain couples TRBV4-3 to TRBJ2-7; D could derive from TRBD1 or TRBD2 (5 bases each). Per germline, CDR1 LGHNA and CDR2 YSLEER. The CDR3 runs to 14 residues. Trimming pared 0 bases from V and 9 bases from J, leaving 15 bases between. The CDR3 DNA follows: TGCGCCAGCAGCCAAGACGGGGCGGCCTCGGTGCAGTACTTC. Amino acid sequence: CASSQDGAASVQYF.

In its sample, this clone was seen a few times. The chain is built from TRBV5-4 and TRBJ1-4, with 7 bases that match TRBD1. CDR1 SGHNT and CDR2 YYREEE come from the germline V gene (reference sequence). CDR3 size: 13 residues. Trimming removed 3 bases from V and 6 bases from J; junction bases left unmatched: 2. Here the CDR3 DNA reads TGTGCCAGCAGCTCCCAGGGGGATGAAAAACTGTTTTTT. This encodes CASSSQGDEKLFF.

The chain recombines TRBV2 with TRBJ1-4; D possibly corresponds to TRBD1 (6 bases). The CDR3 contains 14 residues. Germline V gene data show CDR1 as SNHLY and CDR2 as FYNNEI. Trimming took 4 bases from V and 8 from J, leaving 14 bases between them. In DNA, the CDR3 is TGTGCCAGCAGTGGAGGGACATCTTTGGAAAAACTGTTTTTT. Encoded protein: CASSGGTSLEKLFF.

The chain recombines TRBV5-1 with TRBJ2-7, with 7 bases identical to TRBD2. V dropped 0 bases and J dropped 2; count of bases not matched to a gene: 5. Germline V gives CDR1 SGHRS, CDR2 YFSETQ. The CDR3 totals 15 residues. CDR3 sequence: CASSLAGGGAYEQYF. The CDR3 nucleotides are TGCGCCAGCAGCTTGGCGGGAGGCGGAGCCTACGAGCAGTACTTC.

V usage is TRBV6-1 and J usage is TRBJ2-3; D gene ambiguous. The ends were cut back, 3 bases at V and 3 bases at J, with 10 bases in the middle. Germline V gives CDR1 MNHNS, CDR2 SASEGT. The CDR3 is 14 amino acids. CDR3 in DNA: TGTGCCAGCAGTGACGGATACCAAACAGATACGCAGTATTTT. It is translated as CASSDGYQTDTQYF.

This chain joins TRBV27 and TRBJ1-1, with 7 nucleotides matching TRBD1. The CDR3 is made up of 14 amino acids. J gave up 3 bases and V 2 bases, and 3 bases lay outside the gene matches. The germline CDR1 and CDR2 sequences are MNHEY and SMNVEV (reference sequence). The CDR3 bases are TGTGCCAGCAGTTTAAAAGGGGGCTACACTGAAGCTTTCTTT. Its translation is CASSLKGGYTEAFF.

V and J are TRBV25-1 and TRBJ2-2, with D perhaps TRBD2 (6 bases). The CDR3 runs 14 residues. The V end lost 0 bases, the J end lost 7 bases, and 9 bases lay between the germline ends. Germline V gene data show CDR1 as MGHDK and CDR2 as SYGVNS. This chain's CDR3 is CASSEYVGSGELFF. In nucleotides, the CDR3 is TGTGCCAGCAGTGAATACGTCGGGAGCGGGGAGCTGTTTTTT.

This clone has only a few counts. The V call is TRBV10-3, the J call TRBJ2-5, with D unclear. The CDR3 loop spans 15 amino acids. V lost 0 bases to trimming and J lost 5 bases, with 13 bases between them. The germline V gene has CDR1 ENHRY and CDR2 SYGVKD. The CDR3 nucleotides read TGTGCCATCAGTGAGTCAGGTCCCCCGGCGGAGACCCAGTACTTC. Protein product: CAISESGPPAETQYF.

This clone was counted a few times. This chain links TRBV4-2 with TRBJ2-2; 15 positions agree with TRBD2. The CDR3 length is 17 residues. Germline V gene lookup returns CDR1 LGHNA and CDR2 YNFKEQ. The ends lost 4 bases at V and 7 bases at J; junction bases unmatched: 7. The CDR3 coding sequence is TGTGCCAGCAGCCGGACTAGCGGGGGGGGATACGGCGGGGAGCTGTTTTTT. Its protein is CASSRTSGGGYGGELFF.

This clone was recorded only once. The genes are TRBV7-8 and TRBJ1-2; the match to TRBD1 covers 12 bases. The CDR3 has 17 amino acids. CDR1 and CDR2 (germline): SGHVS, FQNEAQ. Unmatched junction bases numbered 10, after V lost 5 bases and J lost 3 bases. CDR3 nucleotides: TGTGCCAGCAGCCGAGGGGGGACAGGGGGCGCTGACTATGGCTACACCTTC. Amino acid sequence: CASSRGGTGGADYGYTF.

The rearrangement uses TRBV29-1 and TRBJ2-2; D uncertain. The germline V and J ends were trimmed by 3 bases and 2 bases, with 10 bases remaining between them. The CDR3 is 14 residues long. The germline V gene has CDR1 SQVTM and CDR2 ANQGSEA. In DNA form, the CDR3 reads TGCAGCGTTGACTTCGGCAGAAACACCGGGGAGCTGTTTTTT. Translated, it gives CSVDFGRNTGELFF.

The chain's CDR3 is CASSSGGAEAFF. CDR3 bases: TGTGCCAGCAGCTCCGGGGGCGCTGAAGCTTTCTTT. This chain joins TRBV13 and TRBJ1-1; D may be TRBD1 (6 bases). This CDR3 has 12 residues. Germline V gene data show CDR1 as PRHDT and CDR2 as FYEKMQ (reference sequence). V dropped 4 bases and J dropped 6 bases, with 9 bases sitting between them.

The sample holds one count of this clone. The chain recombines TRBV2 with TRBJ1-5; possibly TRBD1 for D (5 bases). CDR1 is SNHLY and CDR2 is FYNNEI in the germline V gene. The ends were cut back, 10 bases at V and 0 bases at J, with 10 bases in the middle. The CDR3 length is 13 residues. DNA of the CDR3: TGTGCCACCCAGGGATATAGCAATCAGCCCCAGCATTTT. Protein product: CATQGYSNQPQHF.

V gene TRBV2 combines with J gene TRBJ1-4, with D perhaps TRBD1 (5 bases). Deletions cut 4 bases from V and 0 bases from J, with 18 bases between. The CDR3 loop spans 18 amino acids. Germline V gene lookup returns CDR1 SNHLY and CDR2 FYNNEI. CDR3 DNA: TGTGCCAGCAGTGGGGACGATCCTTGGGGTGCAACTAATGAAAAACTGTTTTTT. Residues: CASSGDDPWGATNEKLFF.

In this sample, this clone turned up a few times. V usage is TRBV5-5 and J usage is TRBJ2-2; D call uncertain. Per germline, CDR1 SGHKS and CDR2 YYEKEE (reference sequence). CDR3 size: 16 residues. Trimming cost V 2 bases and J 0 bases, with 11 bases left between them. Here the CDR3 reads CASSFAQVANTGELFF. CDR3 sequence (DNA): TGTGCCAGCAGCTTTGCGCAGGTGGCGAACACCGGGGAGCTGTTTTTT.

This sequence joins TRBV5-6 and TRBJ1-1; D not certain. The CDR3 runs to 13 residues. V was pared by 0 bases and J by 8 bases, with 11 bases between. Germline V gene lookup returns CDR1 SGHDT and CDR2 YYEEEE. The CDR3: CASSLGPHGEAFF. The CDR3 nucleotides read TGTGCCAGCAGCTTGGGGCCACACGGCGAAGCTTTCTTT. Variable domain in full (rest from reference TRBV5-6 and TRBJ1-1): DAGVTQSPTHLIKTRGQQVTLRCSPKSGHDTVSWYQQALGQGPQFIFQYYEEEERQRGNFPDRFSGHQFPNYSSELNVNALLLGDSALYLCASSLGPHGEAFFGQGTRLTVV.

This clone turned up a few times. V gene TRBV14 combines with J gene TRBJ2-7; TRBD2 matches 8 bases. Losses at the gene ends were 4 bases for V and 7 bases for J; bases not matched to a gene: 15. The CDR3 has 16 residues. Germline-derived CDR1 and CDR2 are SGHDN and FVKESK. The CDR3 nucleotides read TGTGCCAGCAGCCCCCACCGGGGGGGGGCAAGTGGAGAGCAGTACTTC. This translates into CASSPHRGGASGEQYF.

This clone was picked up a small number of times. The chain uses TRBV5-1 and TRBJ2-7; 11 bases align to TRBD2. Germline lookup yields CDR1 SGHRS and CDR2 YFSETQ. J was trimmed by 5 bases and V by 5 bases; bases with no gene match: 3. The CDR3 is 13 amino acids. The CDR3 sequence is CASRTSGSNEQYF. The CDR3 DNA reads as TGCGCCAGCAGAACTAGCGGGAGTAACGAGCAGTACTTC. Filled out from reference TRBV5-1 and TRBJ2-7, the complete variable domain reads KAGVTQTPRYLIKTRGQQVTLSCSPISGHRSVSWYQQTPGQGLQFLFEYFSETQRNKGNFPGRFSGRQFSNSRSEMNVSTLELGDSALYLCASRTSGSNEQYFGPGTRLTVT.

The V gene is TRBV29-1, the J gene TRBJ2-7; weak D call: TRBD1 (5 bases). Per the germline V gene, CDR1 is SQVTM and CDR2 is ANQGSEA. Trimming took off 4 bases at V and 4 bases at J, with 8 bases between the two ends. The CDR3 loop spans 11 amino acids. CDR3 region: CSVGTSYEQYF. For the CDR3, the DNA is TGCAGCGTTGGGACATCATACGAGCAGTACTTC.

V and J are TRBV2 and TRBJ2-2; 8 bases are a match to TRBD1. The CDR3 consists of 15 residues. Germline-derived CDR1 and CDR2 are SNHLY and FYNNEI. Trimming at V came to 6 bases and at J to 5 bases, leaving 8 bases not matched to a gene. CDR3 protein: CASRPGTGGTGELFF. The CDR3 DNA is TGTGCCAGCAGGCCCGGGACAGGAGGGACCGGGGAGCTGTTTTTT.

The chain uses TRBV29-1 and TRBJ1-2, with 8 bases fitting TRBD1. The junction had 5 bases not matched to a gene; V was cut back by 6 bases and J by 5 bases. The CDR3 contains 12 residues. The germline V gene encodes CDR1 SQVTM and CDR2 ANQGSEA. CDR3 nucleotides: TGCAGCGTACAGGGGGGACCTTATGGCTACACCTTC. Its translation: CSVQGGPYGYTF.

The rearrangement links TRBV4-3 to TRBJ1-1; TRBD1 is a possible D gene (5 bases). V was shortened by 0 bases and J by 6 bases, with 11 bases between the two germline ends. The CDR3 is made up of 14 amino acids. Germline values: CDR1 LGHNA, CDR2 YSLEER. CDR3: CASSQDGRTSEAFF. In DNA, the CDR3 is TGCGCCAGCAGCCAAGATGGGAGGACATCTGAAGCTTTCTTT.

This chain connects TRBV5-3 to TRBJ1-5; TRBD1 matches 8 bases. TRBV5-3 counts as an open reading frame of uncertain function. Trimming took 4 bases from V and 12 from J; bases not matched to a gene: 12. This CDR3 has 14 residues. For the CDR3, the DNA is TGTGCCAGAAGCACTCGGACAGGGCGGGGTCTCCAGCATTTT. It yields the protein CARSTRTGRGLQHF.

The CDR3 here is CASSIDLGGTGVYNEQFF. CDR3 nucleotides: TGTGCCAGTAGTATAGATCTGGGGGGGACAGGTGTTTACAATGAGCAGTTCTTC. V is TRBV19 and J is TRBJ2-1; possible D gene TRBD1, 8 bases. The germline CDR1 and CDR2 sequences are LNHDA and SQIVND (reference sequence). With 0 bases removed from V and 4 bases from J, the gap between germline ends came to 19 bases. The CDR3 has 18 amino acids.

This chain uses TRBV7-9 with TRBJ1-2; the D is unclear. V was cut by 0 bases and J by 4 bases, with 18 bases left in between. The germline gives CDR1 SEHNR, CDR2 FQNEAQ (reference sequence). The CDR3 has 17 residues. The DNA for the CDR3 is TGTGCCAGCAGCTTAGCGCGCAGTATTGACGCGAGCTATGGCTACACCTTC. Translated, it gives CASSLARSIDASYGYTF. The variable domain in full, with the rest retrieved from reference TRBV7-9 and TRBJ1-2, is DTGVSQNPRHKITKRGQNVTFRCDPISEHNRLYWYRQTLGQGPEFLTYFQNEAQLEKSRLLSDRFSAERPKGSFSTLEIQRTEQGDSAMYLCASSLARSIDASYGYTFGSGTRLTVV.

The chain uses TRBV7-9 and TRBJ2-5; perhaps TRBD1 as D (6 bases). The CDR3 runs 18 residues. CDR1 is SEHNR, CDR2 FQNEAQ, per germline (reference sequence). Trimming removed 5 bases from V and 0 bases from J, with 22 bases in between. For the CDR3, the DNA is TGTGCCAGCAGCCCTCACCTCCGCCAGACAGGCTACCAAGAGACCCAGTACTTC. It encodes CASSPHLRQTGYQETQYF.